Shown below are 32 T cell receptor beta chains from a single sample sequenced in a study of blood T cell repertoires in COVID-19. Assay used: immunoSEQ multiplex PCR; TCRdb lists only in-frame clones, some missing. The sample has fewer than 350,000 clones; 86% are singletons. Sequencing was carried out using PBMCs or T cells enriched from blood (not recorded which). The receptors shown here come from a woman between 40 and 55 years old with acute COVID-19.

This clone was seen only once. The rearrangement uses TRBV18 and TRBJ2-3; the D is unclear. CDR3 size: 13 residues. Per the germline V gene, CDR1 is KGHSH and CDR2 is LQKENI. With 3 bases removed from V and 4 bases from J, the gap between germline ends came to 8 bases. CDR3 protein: CASSPTRSDTQYF. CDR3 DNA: TGTGCCAGCTCACCCACCAGGTCAGATACGCAGTATTTT. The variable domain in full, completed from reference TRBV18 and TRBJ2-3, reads NAGVMQNPRHLVRRRGQEARLRCSPMKGHSHVYWYRQLPEEGLKFMVYLQKENIIDESGMPKERFSAEFPKEGPSILRIQQVVRGDSAAYFCASSPTRSDTQYFGPGTRLTVL.

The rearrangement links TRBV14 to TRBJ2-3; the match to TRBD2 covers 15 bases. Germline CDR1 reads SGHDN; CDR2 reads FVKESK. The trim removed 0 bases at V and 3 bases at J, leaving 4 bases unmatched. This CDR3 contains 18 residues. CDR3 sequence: CASSQDFGTSGGTDTQYF. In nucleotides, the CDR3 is TGTGCCAGCAGCCAAGATTTTGGGACTAGCGGGGGGACAGATACGCAGTATTTT.

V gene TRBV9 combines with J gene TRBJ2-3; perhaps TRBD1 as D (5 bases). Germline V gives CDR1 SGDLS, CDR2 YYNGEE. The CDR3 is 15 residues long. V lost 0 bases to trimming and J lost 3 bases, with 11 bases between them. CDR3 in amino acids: CASSVAGRVTDTQYF. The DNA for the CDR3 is TGTGCCAGCAGCGTAGCAGGCAGGGTAACAGATACGCAGTATTTT.

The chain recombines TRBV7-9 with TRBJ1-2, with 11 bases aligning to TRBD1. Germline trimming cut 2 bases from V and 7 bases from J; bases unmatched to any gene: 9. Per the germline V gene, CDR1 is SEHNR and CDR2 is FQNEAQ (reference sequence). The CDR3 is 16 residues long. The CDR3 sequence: CASSLTPDRGRGGYTF. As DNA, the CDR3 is TGTGCCAGCAGCTTAACCCCGGACAGGGGGCGGGGTGGCTACACCTTC.

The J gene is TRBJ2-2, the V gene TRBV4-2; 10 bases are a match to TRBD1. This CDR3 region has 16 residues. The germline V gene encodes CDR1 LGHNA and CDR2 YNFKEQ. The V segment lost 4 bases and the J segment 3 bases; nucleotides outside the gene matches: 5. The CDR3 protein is CASSPRDRGDTGELFF. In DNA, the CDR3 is TGTGCCAGCAGCCCCCGGGACAGGGGTGACACCGGGGAGCTGTTTTTT.

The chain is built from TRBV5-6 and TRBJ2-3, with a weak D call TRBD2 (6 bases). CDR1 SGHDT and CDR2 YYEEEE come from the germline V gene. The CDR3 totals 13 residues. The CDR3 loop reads CAARGLTTDTQYF. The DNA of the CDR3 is TGTGCAGCACGGGGGTTAACCACAGATACGCAGTATTTT.

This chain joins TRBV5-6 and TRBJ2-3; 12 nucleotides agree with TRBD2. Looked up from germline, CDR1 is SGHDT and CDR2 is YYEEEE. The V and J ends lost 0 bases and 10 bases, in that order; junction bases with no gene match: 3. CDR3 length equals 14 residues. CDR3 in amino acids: CASSLEPSGGAQYF. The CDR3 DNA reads TGTGCCAGCAGCTTGGAGCCTAGCGGGGGGGCGCAGTATTTT.

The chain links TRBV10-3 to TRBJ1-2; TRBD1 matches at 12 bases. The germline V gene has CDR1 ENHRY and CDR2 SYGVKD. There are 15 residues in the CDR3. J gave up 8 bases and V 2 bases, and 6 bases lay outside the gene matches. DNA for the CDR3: TGTGCCATCAGTGAGCCGGGACAGGGGGCGAAGGGCTACACCTTC. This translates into CAISEPGQGAKGYTF.

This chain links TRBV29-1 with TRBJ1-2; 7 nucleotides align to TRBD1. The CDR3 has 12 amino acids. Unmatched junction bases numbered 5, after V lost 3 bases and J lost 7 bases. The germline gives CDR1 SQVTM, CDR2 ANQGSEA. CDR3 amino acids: CSVEKTGAGYTF. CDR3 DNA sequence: TGCAGCGTTGAGAAAACAGGGGCTGGCTACACCTTC.

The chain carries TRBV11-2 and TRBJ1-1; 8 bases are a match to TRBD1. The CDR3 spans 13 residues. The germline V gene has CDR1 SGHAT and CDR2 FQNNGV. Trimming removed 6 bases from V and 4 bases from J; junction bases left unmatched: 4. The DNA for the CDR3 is TGTGCCAGCAGGAGGACAGGGCCCACTGAAGCTTTCTTT. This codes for CASRRTGPTEAFF.

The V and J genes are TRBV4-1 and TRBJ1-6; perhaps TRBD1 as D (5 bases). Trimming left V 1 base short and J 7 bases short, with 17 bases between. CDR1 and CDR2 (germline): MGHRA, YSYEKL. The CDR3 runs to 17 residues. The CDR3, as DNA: TGCGCCAGCAGCCAAGCAGACAGCCGGGGGATGAATTCACCCCTCCACTTT. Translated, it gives CASSQADSRGMNSPLHF.

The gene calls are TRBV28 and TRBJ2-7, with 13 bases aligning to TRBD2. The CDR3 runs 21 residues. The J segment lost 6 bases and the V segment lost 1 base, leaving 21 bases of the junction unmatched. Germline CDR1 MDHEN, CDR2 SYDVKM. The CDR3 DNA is TGTGCCAGCAGTTTATCCCCAGGGAGACTAAGCCCCGGGACTAGCGGGACCGAGCAGTACTTC. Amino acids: CASSLSPGRLSPGTSGTEQYF.

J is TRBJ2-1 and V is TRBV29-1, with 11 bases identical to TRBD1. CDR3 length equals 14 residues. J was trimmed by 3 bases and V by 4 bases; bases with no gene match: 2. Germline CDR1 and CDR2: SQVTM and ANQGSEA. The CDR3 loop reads CSVGDRGDYNEQFF. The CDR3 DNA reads TGCAGCGTTGGGGACAGGGGGGACTACAATGAGCAGTTCTTC.

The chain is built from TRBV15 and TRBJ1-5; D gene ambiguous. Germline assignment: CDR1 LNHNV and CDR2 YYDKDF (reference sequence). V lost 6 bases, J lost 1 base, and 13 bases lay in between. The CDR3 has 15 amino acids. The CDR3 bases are TGTGCCACCAGTAAGGGAGGGTTAAGCAATCAGCCCCAGCATTTT. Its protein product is CATSKGGLSNQPQHF.

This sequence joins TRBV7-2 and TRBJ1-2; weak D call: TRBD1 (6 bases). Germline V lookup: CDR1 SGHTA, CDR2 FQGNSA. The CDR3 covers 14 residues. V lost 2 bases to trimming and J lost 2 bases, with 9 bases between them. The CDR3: CASSLTQGNYGYTF. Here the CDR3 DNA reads TGTGCCAGCAGCTTAACGCAGGGGAACTATGGCTACACCTTC.

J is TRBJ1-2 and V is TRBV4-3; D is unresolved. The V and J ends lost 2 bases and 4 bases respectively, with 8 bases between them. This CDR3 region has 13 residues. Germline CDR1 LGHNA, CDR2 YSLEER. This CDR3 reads CASSQRQAYGYTF. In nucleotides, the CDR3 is TGCGCCAGCAGCCAACGGCAGGCCTATGGCTACACCTTC.

CDR3 sequence reads: CASSLTGTGRGETQYF. DNA for the CDR3: TGTGCCAGCAGCCTAACAGGGACAGGGAGGGGAGAGACCCAGTACTTC. The V and J genes are TRBV11-3 and TRBJ2-5; 9 nucleotides agree with TRBD1. V trimming: 5 bases; J trimming: 4 bases; junction bases outside the gene matches: 11. Germline values: CDR1 SGHNT, CDR2 YENEEA. The CDR3 is 16 amino acids.

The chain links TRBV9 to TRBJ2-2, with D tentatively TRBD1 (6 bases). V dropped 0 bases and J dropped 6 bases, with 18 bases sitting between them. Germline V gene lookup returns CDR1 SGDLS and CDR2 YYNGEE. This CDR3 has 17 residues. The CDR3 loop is CASSVGFQGIYPGELFF. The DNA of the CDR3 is TGTGCCAGCAGCGTAGGTTTCCAGGGGATTTACCCCGGGGAGCTGTTTTTT.

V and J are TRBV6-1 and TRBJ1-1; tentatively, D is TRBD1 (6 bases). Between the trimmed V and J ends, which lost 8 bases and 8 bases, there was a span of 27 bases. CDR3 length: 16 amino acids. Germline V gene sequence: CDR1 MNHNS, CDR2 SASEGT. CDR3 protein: CASCVWGGQGLLEAFF. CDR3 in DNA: TGTGCCAGCTGTGTGTGGGGGGGGCAGGGTTTGTTGGAAGCTTTCTTT.

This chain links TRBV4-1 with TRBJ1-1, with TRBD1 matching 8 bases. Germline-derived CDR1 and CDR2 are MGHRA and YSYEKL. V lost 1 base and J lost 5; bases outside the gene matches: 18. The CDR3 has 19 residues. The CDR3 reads CASSQAPRQGFVVGTEAFF. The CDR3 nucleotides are TGCGCCAGCAGCCAAGCTCCCAGACAGGGGTTCGTGGTGGGGACTGAAGCTTTCTTT.

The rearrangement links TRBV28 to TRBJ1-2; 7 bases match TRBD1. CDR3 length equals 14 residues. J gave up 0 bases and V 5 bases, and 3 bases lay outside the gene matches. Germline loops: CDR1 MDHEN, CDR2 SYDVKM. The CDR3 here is CASSEGGSNYGYTF. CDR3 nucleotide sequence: TGTGCCAGCAGTGAAGGGGGCTCTAACTATGGCTACACCTTC.

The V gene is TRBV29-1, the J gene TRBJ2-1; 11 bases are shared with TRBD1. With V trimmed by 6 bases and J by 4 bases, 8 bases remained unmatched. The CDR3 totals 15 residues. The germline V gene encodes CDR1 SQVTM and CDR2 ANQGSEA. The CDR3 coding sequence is TGCAGCGTGGGAGAAGGGACAGGGGGGTACAATGAGCAGTTCTTC. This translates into CSVGEGTGGYNEQFF.

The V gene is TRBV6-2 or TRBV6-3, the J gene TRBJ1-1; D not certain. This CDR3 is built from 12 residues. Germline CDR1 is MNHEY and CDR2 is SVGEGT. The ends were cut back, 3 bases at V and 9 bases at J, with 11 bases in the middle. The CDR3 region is CASSYGWQKAFF. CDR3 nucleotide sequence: TGTGCCAGCAGTTATGGCTGGCAGAAAGCTTTCTTT.

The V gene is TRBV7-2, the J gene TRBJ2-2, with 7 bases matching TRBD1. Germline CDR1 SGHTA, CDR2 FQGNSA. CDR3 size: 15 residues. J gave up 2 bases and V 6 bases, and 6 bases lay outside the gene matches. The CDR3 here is CASSQGDRNTGELFF. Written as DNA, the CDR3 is TGTGCCAGCAGTCAGGGGGACAGAAACACCGGGGAGCTGTTTTTT.

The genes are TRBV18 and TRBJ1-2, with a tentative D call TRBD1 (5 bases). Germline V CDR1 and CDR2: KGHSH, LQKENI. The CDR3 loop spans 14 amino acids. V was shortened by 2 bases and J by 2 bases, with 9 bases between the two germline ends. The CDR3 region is CASSPKAGNYGYTF. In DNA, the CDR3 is TGTGCCAGCTCACCAAAGGCAGGGAACTATGGCTACACCTTC. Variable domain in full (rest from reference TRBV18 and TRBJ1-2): NAGVMQNPRHLVRRRGQEARLRCSPMKGHSHVYWYRQLPEEGLKFMVYLQKENIIDESGMPKERFSAEFPKEGPSILRIQQVVRGDSAAYFCASSPKAGNYGYTFGSGTRLTVV.

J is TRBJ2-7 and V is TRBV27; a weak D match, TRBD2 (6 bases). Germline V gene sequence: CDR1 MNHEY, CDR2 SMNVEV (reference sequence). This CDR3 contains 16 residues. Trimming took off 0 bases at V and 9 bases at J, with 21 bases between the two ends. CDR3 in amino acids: CASSLSSRGRHQVQYF. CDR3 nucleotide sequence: TGTGCCAGCAGTTTATCTTCACGGGGGAGACATCAGGTGCAGTACTTC.

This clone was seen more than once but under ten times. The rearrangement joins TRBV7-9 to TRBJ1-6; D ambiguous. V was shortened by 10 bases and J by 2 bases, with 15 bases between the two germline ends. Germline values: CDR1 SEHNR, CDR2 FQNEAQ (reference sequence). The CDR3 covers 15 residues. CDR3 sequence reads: CATDSLPTYNSPLHF. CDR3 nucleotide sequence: TGTGCCACCGACTCCCTACCTACCTATAATTCACCCCTCCACTTT.

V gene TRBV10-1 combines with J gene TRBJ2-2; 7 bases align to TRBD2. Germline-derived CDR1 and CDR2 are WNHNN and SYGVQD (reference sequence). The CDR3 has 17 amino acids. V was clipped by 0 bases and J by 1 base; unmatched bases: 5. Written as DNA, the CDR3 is TGCGCCAGCAGTGAGTCCCCGACTAGCATGAACACCGGGGAGCTGTTTTTT. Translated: CASSESPTSMNTGELFF.

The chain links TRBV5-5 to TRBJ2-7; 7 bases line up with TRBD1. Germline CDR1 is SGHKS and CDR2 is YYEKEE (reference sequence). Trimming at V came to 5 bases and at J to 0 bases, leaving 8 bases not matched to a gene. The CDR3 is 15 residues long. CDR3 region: CASRVRGQGSYEQYF. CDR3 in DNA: TGTGCCAGCAGGGTGAGGGGGCAGGGCTCCTACGAGCAGTACTTC.

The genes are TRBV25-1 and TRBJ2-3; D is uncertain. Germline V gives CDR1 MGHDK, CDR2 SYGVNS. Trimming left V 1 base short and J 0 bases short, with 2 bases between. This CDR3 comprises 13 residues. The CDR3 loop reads CASSESSTDTQYF. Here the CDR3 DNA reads TGTGCCAGCAGTGAATCTAGCACAGATACGCAGTATTTT. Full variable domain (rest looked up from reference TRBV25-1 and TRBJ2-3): EADIYQTPRYLVIGTGKKITLECSQTMGHDKMYWYQQDPGMELHLIHYSYGVNSTEKGDLSSESTVSRIRTEHFPLTLESARPSHTSQYLCASSESSTDTQYFGPGTRLTVL.

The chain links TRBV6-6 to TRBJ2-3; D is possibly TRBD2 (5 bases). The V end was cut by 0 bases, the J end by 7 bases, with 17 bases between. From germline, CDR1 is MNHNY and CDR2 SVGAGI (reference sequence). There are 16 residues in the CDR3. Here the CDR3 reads CASSYSWTGAQNTQYF. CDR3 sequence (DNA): TGTGCCAGCAGTTACTCTTGGACTGGAGCACAGAATACGCAGTATTTT.

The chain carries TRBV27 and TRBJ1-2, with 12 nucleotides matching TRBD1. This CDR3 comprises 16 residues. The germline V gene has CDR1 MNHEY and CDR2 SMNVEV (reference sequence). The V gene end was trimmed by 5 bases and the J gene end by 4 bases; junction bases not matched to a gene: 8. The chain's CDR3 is CASSTGTGGRSYGYTF. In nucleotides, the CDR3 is TGTGCCAGCAGTACCGGGACAGGGGGCCGTAGCTATGGCTACACCTTC.